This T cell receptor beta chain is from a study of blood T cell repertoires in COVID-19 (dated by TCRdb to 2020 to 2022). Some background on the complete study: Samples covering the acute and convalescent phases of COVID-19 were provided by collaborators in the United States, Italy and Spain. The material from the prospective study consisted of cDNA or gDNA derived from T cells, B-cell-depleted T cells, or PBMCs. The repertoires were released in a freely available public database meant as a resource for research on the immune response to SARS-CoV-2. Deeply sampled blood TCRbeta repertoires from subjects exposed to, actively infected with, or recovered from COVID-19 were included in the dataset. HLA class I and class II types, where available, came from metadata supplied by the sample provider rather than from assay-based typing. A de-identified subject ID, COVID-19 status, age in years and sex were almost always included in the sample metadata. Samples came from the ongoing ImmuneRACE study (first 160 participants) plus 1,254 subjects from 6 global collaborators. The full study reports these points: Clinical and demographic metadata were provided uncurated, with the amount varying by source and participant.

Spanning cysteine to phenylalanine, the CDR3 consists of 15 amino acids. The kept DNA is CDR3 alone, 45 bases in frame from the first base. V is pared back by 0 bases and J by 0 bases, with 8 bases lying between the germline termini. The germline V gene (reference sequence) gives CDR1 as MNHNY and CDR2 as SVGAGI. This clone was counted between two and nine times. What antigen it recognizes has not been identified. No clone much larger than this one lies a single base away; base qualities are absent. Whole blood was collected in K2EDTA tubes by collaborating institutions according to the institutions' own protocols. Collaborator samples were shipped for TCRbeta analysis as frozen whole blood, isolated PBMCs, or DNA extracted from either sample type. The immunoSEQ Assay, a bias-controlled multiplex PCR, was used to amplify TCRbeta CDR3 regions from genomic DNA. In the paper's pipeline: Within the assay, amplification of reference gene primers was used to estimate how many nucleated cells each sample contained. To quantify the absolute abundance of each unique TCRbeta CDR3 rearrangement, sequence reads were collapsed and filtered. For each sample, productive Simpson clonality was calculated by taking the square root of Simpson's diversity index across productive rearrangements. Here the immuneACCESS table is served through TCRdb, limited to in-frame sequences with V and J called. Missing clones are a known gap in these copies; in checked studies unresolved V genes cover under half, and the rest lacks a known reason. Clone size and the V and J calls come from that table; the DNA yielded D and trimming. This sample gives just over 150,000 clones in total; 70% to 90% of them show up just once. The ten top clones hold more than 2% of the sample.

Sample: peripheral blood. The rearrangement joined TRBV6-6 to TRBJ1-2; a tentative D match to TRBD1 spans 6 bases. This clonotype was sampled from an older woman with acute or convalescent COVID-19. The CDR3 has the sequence CASSYSRDTNYGYTF. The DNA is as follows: TGTGCCAGCAGTTACTCCCGGGACACTAACTATGGCTACACCTTC.